This is a list of T cell receptor beta chains from one sample in a study of response to subunit inactivated influenza vaccine. Via MiXCR, TCRdb re-called the RT-PCR reads, giving one row per CDR3 protein. The data hold roughly 620,000 distinct CDR3 sequences, with about 11% observed a single time. These data were also reused for a study on T cells expressing NK-cell markers.

The input for sequencing was PBMCs from blood, taken on the day of vaccination. The receptors come from a middle-aged man who received an inactivated influenza vaccine. CDR3s include the opening cysteine and the closing phenylalanine or tryptophan. The D gene is left open where the match is weak. The size of a clone is reported for some rows only, either as once, few or many, or as a class for expanded clones.

V gene	J gene	clone size	D gene	CDR3 DNA	CDR3 protein
TRBV3-1	TRBJ2-1	few	TRBD2	TGTGCCAGCAGCCAGGGAGCGGGAGGGATAGGGAATGAGCAGTTCTTC	CASSQGAGGIGNEQFF
TRBV20-1	TRBJ2-2	-	-	TGCAGTGCCTCTATAGGGACACTGGCTTCGGGGGAGCTGTTTTTT	CSASIGTLASGELFF
TRBV5-8	TRBJ2-6	few	TRBD1	TGTGCCAGCAGCTGGACAGGGGGCCGTTCTGGGGCCAACGTCCTGACTTTC	CASSWTGGRSGANVLTF
TRBV28	TRBJ2-2	few	-	TGTGCCAGCAGTTTATTTAGGGGAGCCACCGGGGAGCTGTTTTTT	CASSLFRGATGELFF
TRBV3-1	TRBJ2-2	many	-	TGTGCCAGCAGGGCTCCTGCGAACACCGGGGAGCTGTTTTTT	CASRAPANTGELFF
TRBV5-1	TRBJ1-1	few	-	TGCGCCAGCAGCTTGGGCGTCAGGGCCTCTTCAGGCGGCACTGAAGCTTTCTTT	CASSLGVRASSGGTEAFF
TRBV14	TRBJ2-1	few	-	TGTGCCAGCAGCGGGGATGAGGGACCCTACTACAATGAGCAGTTCTTC	CASSGDEGPYYNEQFF
TRBV12-3/TRBV12-4	TRBJ2-5	-	TRBD1	TGTGCCAGCAGTATACAGGGGCCCCAAGAGACCCAGTACTTC	CASSIQGPQETQYF
TRBV5-1	TRBJ2-5	once	-	TGCGCCAGCAGCTCTGTGGGGACCCTGGTGGTAGAGACCCAGTACTTC	CASSSVGTLVVETQYF
TRBV12-3/TRBV12-4	TRBJ2-1	many	-	TGTGCCAGCAGTTTCTATTACAATGAGCAGTTCTTC	CASSFYYNEQFF